The 26 T cell receptor beta chains given below trace back to one sample, sequenced in a study of blood T cell repertoires in COVID-19. Repertoires were generated with immunoSEQ multiplex PCR, while TCRdb's copy carries only in-frame clones and drops some. The table records roughly 180,000 clones, 88% of them present only once. Sequencing was done on a sample of peripheral blood. The receptors originated from a woman in her twenties or thirties with acute or convalescent COVID-19.

The genes are TRBV6-5 and TRBJ1-2, with 8 nucleotides matching TRBD1. The CDR3 totals 13 residues. The germline V gene encodes CDR1 MNHEY and CDR2 SVGAGI. J lost 8 bases, V lost 6 bases, and 8 bases had no gene match. The CDR3 nucleotides read TGTGCCAGCAGCCAGGGACAGGTCTTCGGCTACACCTTC. Translated: CASSQGQVFGYTF.

The J gene is TRBJ2-1, the V gene TRBV3-1 (or the pseudogene TRBV3-2), with D tentatively TRBD2 (5 bases). Trimming stripped 2 bases from V and 1 base from J, with 12 bases between. The CDR3 is 16 residues long. Germline V gene data show CDR1 as LGHDT and CDR2 as YNNKEL (reference sequence). The CDR3 DNA sequence: TGTGCCAGCAGCCAACGCCCTCAGCGGTCCTACAATGAGCAGTTCTTC. This gives the protein CASSQRPQRSYNEQFF.

This chain uses TRBV29-1 with TRBJ1-2; perhaps TRBD1 as D (5 bases). The CDR3 extends over 13 amino acids. The ends were cut back, 6 bases at V and 5 bases at J, with 16 bases in the middle. Germline assignment: CDR1 SQVTM and CDR2 ANQGSEA. CDR3 sequence reads: CSVPGLIHYGYTF. The CDR3 nucleotides read TGCAGCGTCCCGGGACTCATTCATTATGGCTACACCTTC.

The chain combines TRBV12-3 or TRBV12-4 with TRBJ1-1, with unresolved D. Between the trimmed V and J ends, which lost 2 bases and 3 bases, there was a span of 4 bases. The CDR3 has 12 amino acids. CDR3 DNA sequence: TGTGCCAGCAGTTTACATGACACTGAAGCTTTCTTT. This gives the protein CASSLHDTEAFF.

V and J are TRBV3-1 (or the pseudogene TRBV3-2) and TRBJ2-7; 7 bases are shared with TRBD2. Germline V gene data show CDR1 as LGHDT and CDR2 as YNNKEL (reference sequence). This CDR3 region has 13 residues. Trimming took 3 bases from V and 7 from J; bases not matched to a gene: 6. The CDR3: CASSQSGALEQYF. In DNA form, the CDR3 reads TGTGCCAGCAGCCAGAGCGGGGCCTTGGAGCAGTACTTC.

This rearrangement joins TRBV19 to TRBJ2-7, with D tentatively TRBD1 (5 bases). Germline V CDR1 and CDR2: LNHDA, SQIVND (reference sequence). CDR3 length: 11 amino acids. Trimming removed 8 bases at V and 7 bases at J, with 12 bases between. CDR3 in DNA: TGTGCCAGTGGGGCTCCGACGGAGCAGTACTTC. Its translation is CASGAPTEQYF.

V is TRBV9 and J is TRBJ2-1, with 9 bases fitting TRBD2. Germline CDR1 SGDLS, CDR2 YYNGEE. This CDR3 is built from 15 residues. V shed 4 bases, J shed 9 bases, and the junction held 11 bases outside the gene matches. This CDR3 reads CASSLTGTSLPEQFF. The CDR3 DNA reads TGTGCCAGCAGCCTTACCGGGACTAGCCTCCCTGAGCAGTTCTTC.

The chain employs TRBV3-1 (or the pseudogene TRBV3-2) and TRBJ2-1; tentative D call: TRBD1 (6 bases). Per the germline V gene, CDR1 is LGHDT and CDR2 is YNNKEL (reference sequence). V gave up 4 bases and J gave up 2 bases, with 12 bases separating them. The CDR3 is 15 residues long. The CDR3 DNA is TGTGCCAGCAGCCTTTACAGGGTCGCCTACAATGAGCAGTTCTTC. Amino acid sequence: CASSLYRVAYNEQFF.

The V and J genes are TRBV5-1 and TRBJ1-2, with TRBD1 matching 7 bases. The J segment lost 8 bases and the V segment lost 3 bases, leaving 4 bases of the junction unmatched. Germline loops: CDR1 SGHRS, CDR2 YFSETQ. This CDR3 is built from 12 residues. CDR3 residues: CASSSTGQGYTF. The CDR3 bases are TGCGCCAGCAGCTCGACAGGGCAGGGCTACACCTTC.

This clone was observed a single time. CDR3 bases: TGTGCCAGCAGTCCCTCGTATCCCTCCTACAATGAGCAGTTCTTC. As protein: CASSPSYPSYNEQFF. The genes are TRBV28 and TRBJ2-1; D is undetermined. The ends were cut back, 5 bases at V and 0 bases at J, with 11 bases in the middle. There are 15 residues in the CDR3. Germline CDR1 is MDHEN and CDR2 is SYDVKM. Combining the CDR3 with reference TRBV28 and TRBJ2-1 gives the whole variable domain DVKVTQSSRYLVKRTGEKVFLECVQDMDHENMFWYRQDPGLGLRLIYFSYDVKMKEKGDIPEGYSVSREKKERFSLILESASTNQTSMYLCASSPSYPSYNEQFFGPGTRLTVL.

This sequence joins TRBV27 and TRBJ1-1, with no clear D. The germline V gene has CDR1 MNHEY and CDR2 SMNVEV (reference sequence). The CDR3 consists of 13 residues. Trimming stripped 2 bases from V and 4 bases from J, with 8 bases between. The CDR3 region is CASSLTEITEAFF. The DNA for the CDR3 is TGTGCCAGCAGTTTAACAGAGATCACTGAAGCTTTCTTT.

The chain uses TRBV7-6 and TRBJ1-1; the D is unclear. The CDR3 totals 13 residues. The germline V gene has CDR1 SGHVS and CDR2 FNYEAQ. The V and J ends lost 4 bases and 5 bases respectively, with 11 bases between them. The CDR3 loop is CASSSGRRTEAFF. CDR3 bases: TGTGCCAGCAGCTCCGGGAGGAGAACTGAAGCTTTCTTT.

In DNA, the CDR3 is TGTGCCAGCAGGTTACCCGGGGGAGACAGGGTTTCGCTAGGTGGCTACACCTTC. Residues: CASRLPGGDRVSLGGYTF. The rearrangement joins TRBV5-6 to TRBJ1-2; 7 bases fit TRBD1. Germline V lookup: CDR1 SGHDT, CDR2 YYEEEE. The V gene end was trimmed by 5 bases and the J gene end by 7 bases; junction bases not matched to a gene: 23. The CDR3 loop spans 18 amino acids.

This chain joins TRBV27 and TRBJ2-1, with 9 bases that match TRBD1. With 2 bases clipped from V and 15 bases from J, the junction kept 8 bases outside the gene matches. Germline V gene lookup returns CDR1 MNHEY and CDR2 SMNVEV (reference sequence). The CDR3 covers 13 residues. CDR3 residues: CASSLGRQGVLFF. The CDR3 DNA sequence: TGTGCCAGCAGTTTAGGGAGACAGGGGGTTCTGTTCTTC.

The chain carries TRBV28 and TRBJ2-7; 8 bases fit TRBD1. V gave up 5 bases and J gave up 1 base; unmatched junction bases: 4. The length of the CDR3 is 14 residues. Germline CDR1 is MDHEN and CDR2 is SYDVKM. The CDR3 DNA reads as TGTGCCAGCAGTGTCCACAGGGGGTCCTACGAGCAGTACTTC. It codes for CASSVHRGSYEQYF.

This clone was detected ten times or more. This sequence joins TRBV30 and TRBJ2-1; TRBD2 matches at 9 bases. The CDR3 has 14 amino acids. The J segment lost 8 bases and the V segment lost 1 base, leaving 6 bases of the junction unmatched. CDR1 is GTSNPN, CDR2 SVGIG, per germline (reference sequence). CDR3 coding DNA: TGTGCCTGGAGTGCGGGACTAGCCGGAGATGAGCAGTTCTTC. It encodes CAWSAGLAGDEQFF.

This chain connects TRBV28 to TRBJ2-1; D possibly corresponds to TRBD1 (6 bases). The V and J ends lost 6 bases and 4 bases respectively, with 10 bases between them. Germline values: CDR1 MDHEN, CDR2 SYDVKM. This CDR3 is 13 amino acids long. The CDR3 sequence is CASSPQGYNEQFF. CDR3 DNA sequence: TGTGCCAGCAGCCCTCAGGGGTACAATGAGCAGTTCTTC.

The chain joins TRBV5-6 to TRBJ2-2; 9 bases are a match to TRBD2. From germline, CDR1 is SGHDT and CDR2 YYEEEE. The V segment lost 2 bases and the J segment 5 bases; nucleotides outside the gene matches: 7. The CDR3 covers 16 residues. The CDR3: CASSFGFGLATGELFF. CDR3 nucleotide sequence: TGTGCCAGCAGCTTCGGTTTCGGACTAGCGACCGGGGAGCTGTTTTTT.

The V call is TRBV5-1, the J call TRBJ1-4, with TRBD1 identical over 10 bases. Germline CDR1 and CDR2: SGHRS and YFSETQ. The CDR3 is 14 amino acids. V shed 0 bases, J shed 7 bases, and the junction held 0 bases outside the gene matches. The CDR3 DNA is TGCGCCAGCAGCTTGGGGACAGGGGGTGAAAAACTGTTTTTT. Protein product: CASSLGTGGEKLFF.

This CDR3 reads CASSFDWQRGFNYGYTF. The CDR3 DNA is TGTGCCAGCAGCTTTGACTGGCAACGGGGGTTTAACTATGGCTACACCTTC. The rearrangement links TRBV7-2 to TRBJ1-2; TRBD1 is a possible D gene (5 bases). The CDR3 runs 17 residues. The germline gives CDR1 SGHTA, CDR2 FQGNSA. Trimming left V 3 bases short and J 1 base short, with 18 bases between.

The V and J genes are TRBV19 and TRBJ1-2; D ambiguous. Germline V gene data show CDR1 as LNHDA and CDR2 as SQIVND (reference sequence). The V end was cut by 8 bases, the J end by 2 bases, with 15 bases between. There are 14 residues in the CDR3. The CDR3 nucleotides read TGTGCCAGTTCCTCGAGCCGGGAAAACTATGGCTACACCTTC. It is translated as CASSSSRENYGYTF.

This chain connects TRBV7-9 to TRBJ2-7; no firm D call. This CDR3 contains 14 residues. CDR1 SEHNR and CDR2 FQNEAQ come from the germline V gene (reference sequence). V shed 3 bases and J shed 0 bases, with 9 bases lying between them. The CDR3 coding sequence is TGTGCCAGCAGCTTCGTCTCCGTCTCCTACGAGCAGTACTTC. Translation gives CASSFVSVSYEQYF.

In DNA form, the CDR3 reads TGTGCCAGCTGGGACAGGGGAGGTGGAGAGACCCAGTACTTC. Its translation: CASWDRGGGETQYF. The genes are TRBV2 and TRBJ2-5, with TRBD1 matching over 10 bases. The V gene's germline CDR1 is SNHLY and CDR2 FYNNEI. V lost 8 bases, J lost 4 bases, and 7 bases stayed unmatched. The CDR3 extends over 14 amino acids.

Comment on this clone: Mismatch with germline at one junction end may stem from a read error. The chain is built from TRBV5-1 and TRBJ2-2; 8 nucleotides align to TRBD1. Per germline, CDR1 SGHRS and CDR2 YFSETQ. This CDR3 is built from 15 residues. CDR3 sequence: CASTLGTGNTGELFF. In nucleotides, the CDR3 is TGCGCCAGCACCTTGGGGACAGGGAACACCGGGGAGCTGTTTTTT.

CDR3 coding DNA: TGTGCCAGCAGAGAGAGCGGGAACACCGGGGAGCTGTTTTTT. This encodes CASRESGNTGELFF. The chain couples TRBV25-1 to TRBJ2-2; D perhaps matches TRBD2 (5 bases). The CDR3 runs 14 residues. Germline CDR1 and CDR2: MGHDK and SYGVNS. Trimming cost V 6 bases and J 1 base, with 9 bases left between them. The full variable domain, rest sourced from reference TRBV25-1 and TRBJ2-2, is EADIYQTPRYLVIGTGKKITLECSQTMGHDKMYWYQQDPGMELHLIHYSYGVNSTEKGDLSSESTVSRIRTEHFPLTLESARPSHTSQYLCASRESGNTGELFFGEGSRLTVL.

The rearrangement links TRBV6-1 to TRBJ2-1; 9 bases line up with TRBD1. The CDR3 is 15 amino acids. The V and J ends lost 2 bases and 3 bases, in that order; junction bases with no gene match: 2. Germline V lookup: CDR1 MNHNS, CDR2 SASEGT. CDR3 DNA sequence: TGTGCCAGCAGTGAACCGGGACAGGGCTACAATGAGCAGTTCTTC. As protein: CASSEPGQGYNEQFF.